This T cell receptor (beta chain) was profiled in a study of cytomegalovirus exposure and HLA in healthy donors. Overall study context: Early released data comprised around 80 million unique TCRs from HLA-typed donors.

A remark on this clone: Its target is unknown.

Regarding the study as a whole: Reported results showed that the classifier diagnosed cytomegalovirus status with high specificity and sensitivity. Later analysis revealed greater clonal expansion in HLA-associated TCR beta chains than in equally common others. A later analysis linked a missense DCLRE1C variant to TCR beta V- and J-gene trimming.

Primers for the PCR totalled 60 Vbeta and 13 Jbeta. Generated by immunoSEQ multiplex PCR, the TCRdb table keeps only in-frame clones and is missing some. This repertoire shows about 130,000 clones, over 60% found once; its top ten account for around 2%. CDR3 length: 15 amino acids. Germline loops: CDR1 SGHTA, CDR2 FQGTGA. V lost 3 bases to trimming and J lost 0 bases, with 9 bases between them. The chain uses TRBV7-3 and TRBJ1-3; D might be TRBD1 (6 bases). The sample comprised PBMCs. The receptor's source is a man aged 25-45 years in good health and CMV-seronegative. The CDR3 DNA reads TGTGCCAGCAGCTTCCAAGGGGGCTCTGGAAACACCATATATTTT. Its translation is CASSFQGGSGNTIYF.